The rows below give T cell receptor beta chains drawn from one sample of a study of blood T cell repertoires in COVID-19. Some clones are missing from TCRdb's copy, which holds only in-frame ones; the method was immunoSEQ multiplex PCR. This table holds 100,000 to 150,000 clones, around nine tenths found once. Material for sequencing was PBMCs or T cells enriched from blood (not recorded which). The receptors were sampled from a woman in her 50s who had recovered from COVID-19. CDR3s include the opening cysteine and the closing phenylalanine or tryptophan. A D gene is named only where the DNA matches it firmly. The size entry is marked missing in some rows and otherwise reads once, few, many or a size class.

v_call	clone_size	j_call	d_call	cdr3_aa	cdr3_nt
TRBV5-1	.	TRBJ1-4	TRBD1	CASSSGTGFEKLFF	TGCGCCAGCAGCTCTGGGACAGGGTTTGAAAAACTGTTTTTT
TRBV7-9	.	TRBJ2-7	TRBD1	CASSIGRTGGHEQYF	TGTGCCAGCAGCATAGGGAGGACAGGGGGCCACGAGCAGTACTTC
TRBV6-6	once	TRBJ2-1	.	CASLLSQGNEQFF	TGTGCCAGCCTGCTAAGTCAGGGTAATGAGCAGTTCTTC
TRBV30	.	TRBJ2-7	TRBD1	CAWTGQGYEQYF	TGTGCCTGGACGGGACAGGGCTACGAGCAGTACTTC
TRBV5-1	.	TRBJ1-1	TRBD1	CASILGDSNREAFF	TGCGCCAGCATCCTCGGGGACAGTAACCGAGAAGCTTTCTTT
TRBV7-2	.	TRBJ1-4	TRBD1	CASSLRQGATNEKLFF	TGTGCCAGCAGCCTCCGACAGGGGGCGACTAATGAAAAACTGTTTTTT
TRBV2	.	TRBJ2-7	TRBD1	CASSSTGNEQYF	TGTGCCAGCAGTTCGACAGGGAACGAGCAGTACTTC
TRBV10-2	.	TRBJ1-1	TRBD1	CASSDVGGAGSTEAFF	TGCGCCAGCAGTGATGTAGGGGGCGCTGGATCCACTGAAGCTTTCTTT
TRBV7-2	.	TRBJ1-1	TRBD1	CASSVQTGSNTEAFF	TGTGCCAGCAGCGTACAGACAGGGAGCAACACTGAAGCTTTCTTT
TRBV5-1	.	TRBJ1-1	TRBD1	CASSVTGGFTEAFF	TGCGCCAGCAGCGTAACAGGGGGTTTCACTGAAGCTTTCTTT
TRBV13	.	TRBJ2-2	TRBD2	CASSPRIGTSGGHGYTGELFF	TGTGCCAGCAGCCCCCGGATTGGGACTAGCGGGGGCCACGGGTACACCGGGGAGCTGTTTTTT
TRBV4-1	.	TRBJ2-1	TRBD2	CASSHPGTSGPNEQFF	TGCGCCAGCAGCCACCCCGGGACTAGCGGACCCAATGAGCAGTTCTTC
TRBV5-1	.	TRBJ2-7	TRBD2	CASRLTSGGALGYEQYF	TGCGCCAGCAGACTGACTAGCGGGGGGGCCTTGGGTTACGAGCAGTACTTC
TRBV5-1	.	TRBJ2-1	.	CASSLSSGTMVQFF	TGCGCCAGCAGCTTGTCGTCAGGAACAATGGTGCAGTTCTTC
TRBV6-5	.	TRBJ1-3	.	CASIDRGNTIYF	TGTGCCAGCATCGACAGGGGAAACACCATATATTTT
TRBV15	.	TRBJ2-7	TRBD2	CATSNSGGTYEQYF	TGTGCCACCAGCAATAGCGGGGGGACATACGAGCAGTACTTC
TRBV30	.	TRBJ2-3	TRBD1	CAWRPPTGANTDTQYF	TGTGCCTGGAGACCGCCGACAGGGGCGAACACAGATACGCAGTATTTT
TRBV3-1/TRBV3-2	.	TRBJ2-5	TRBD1	CASSGQAYKPKETQYF	TGTGCCAGCAGCGGACAGGCGTACAAACCTAAAGAGACCCAGTACTTC